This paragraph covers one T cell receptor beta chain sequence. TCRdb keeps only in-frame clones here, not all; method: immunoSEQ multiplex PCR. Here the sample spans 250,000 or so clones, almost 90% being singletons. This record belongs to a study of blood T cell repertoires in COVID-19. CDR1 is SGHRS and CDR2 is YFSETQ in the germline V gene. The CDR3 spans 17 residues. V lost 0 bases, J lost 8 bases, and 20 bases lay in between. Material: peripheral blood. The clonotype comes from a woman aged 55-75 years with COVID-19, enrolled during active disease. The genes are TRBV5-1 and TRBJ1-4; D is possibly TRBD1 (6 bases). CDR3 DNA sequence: TGCGCCAGCAGCTTGGCGGGGGTCGGGGGGCAGATGGAAAAACTGTTTTTT. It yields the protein CASSLAGVGGQMEKLFF.